These 20 T cell receptor beta chains were sequenced from one sample in a study of OX40 agonist ivuxolimab in advanced cancers. Clones were sequenced by immunoSEQ multiplex PCR, and TCRdb holds only the in-frame ones, with some missing. This table has tens of thousands of clones, around 86% appearing once. Source: CD4+ or CD8+ T cells sorted from blood, taken in a trial of the OX40 agonist ivuxolimab. These receptor sequences come from an adult with an advanced solid tumor such as melanoma, head and neck, liver or kidney cancer.

This chain uses TRBV28 with TRBJ2-5; tentatively, D is TRBD1 (6 bases). Trimming cost V 9 bases and J 2 bases, with 10 bases left between them. Germline CDR1 and CDR2: MDHEN and SYDVKM. The CDR3 contains 12 residues. The CDR3 here is CASRTVQETQYF. The CDR3 DNA reads as TGTGCCAGTAGGACAGTTCAAGAGACCCAGTACTTC.

The chain joins TRBV6-5 to TRBJ1-2; 8 nucleotides align to TRBD1. The CDR3 is 14 residues long. The V segment lost 6 bases and the J segment 6 bases; nucleotides outside the gene matches: 9. Per the germline V gene, CDR1 is MNHEY and CDR2 is SVGAGI. This CDR3 is CASRSGQGSDGYTF. The CDR3 nucleotides read TGTGCCAGCAGGTCAGGACAGGGATCGGATGGCTACACCTTC.

V gene TRBV11-2 combines with J gene TRBJ1-5, with no clear D. Germline CDR1 and CDR2: SGHAT and FQNNGV. Trimming pared 0 bases from V and 5 bases from J, leaving 2 bases between. The CDR3 is made up of 12 amino acids. CDR3 protein: CASSLDDQPQHF. The CDR3 DNA reads as TGTGCCAGCAGCTTAGATGATCAGCCCCAGCATTTT.

This clone was seen more than once but under ten times. The chain carries TRBV19 and TRBJ1-3; D is possibly TRBD1 (6 bases). Germline V lookup: CDR1 LNHDA, CDR2 SQIVND (reference sequence). Trimming stripped 5 bases from V and 3 bases from J, with 11 bases between. The CDR3 contains 14 residues. The CDR3, as DNA: TGTGCCAGTAGTGCACAGGGTGGTGGAAACACCATATATTTT. As protein: CASSAQGGGNTIYF.

This clone occurred once. The chain couples TRBV5-1 to TRBJ2-7; D may be TRBD1 or TRBD2 (5 bases each). The CDR3 covers 14 residues. Between the trimmed V and J ends, which lost 0 bases and 4 bases, there was a span of 11 bases. Germline V lookup: CDR1 SGHRS, CDR2 YFSETQ. CDR3 coding DNA: TGCGCCAGCAGCTTGGAGCAGGGAGTATACGAGCAGTACTTC. This codes for CASSLEQGVYEQYF.

This chain joins TRBV5-1 and TRBJ2-7, with D possibly TRBD1 on 6 matching bases. Between the trimmed V and J ends, which lost 1 base and 3 bases, there was a span of 8 bases. This CDR3 is built from 13 residues. Germline V gene data show CDR1 as SGHRS and CDR2 as YFSETQ. This CDR3 is CASSLLTGYEQYF. The CDR3 nucleotides read TGCGCCAGCAGCTTGTTGACAGGCTACGAGCAGTACTTC. Based on the CDR3 plus reference TRBV5-1 and TRBJ2-7, the full variable domain is KAGVTQTPRYLIKTRGQQVTLSCSPISGHRSVSWYQQTPGQGLQFLFEYFSETQRNKGNFPGRFSGRQFSNSRSEMNVSTLELGDSALYLCASSLLTGYEQYFGPGTRLTVT.

The genes are TRBV14 and TRBJ2-5, with 8 bases that match TRBD2. The CDR3 has 15 residues. Germline V gives CDR1 SGHDN, CDR2 FVKESK. The V gene end was trimmed by 4 bases and the J gene end by 1 base; junction bases not matched to a gene: 5. The CDR3 reads CASSPVAGGQETQYF. The CDR3 DNA reads TGTGCCAGCAGCCCTGTTGCGGGAGGCCAAGAGACCCAGTACTTC.

On this clone itself: At one of its ends the junction is not consistent with the germline gene, which may arise from a read error. The chain combines TRBV28 with TRBJ1-1; 9 bases fit TRBD1. The CDR3 extends over 15 amino acids. CDR1 and CDR2 (germline): MDHEN, SYDVKM. CDR3: CASSFYSGQGTGAFF. The CDR3 DNA reads as TGTGCCAGCAGTTTTTACTCGGGACAGGGAACTGGAGCTTTCTTT.

The chain carries TRBV7-2 and TRBJ2-2, with unresolved D. V shed 6 bases and J shed 1 base, with 6 bases lying between them. CDR1 is SGHTA and CDR2 is FQGNSA in the germline V gene. The CDR3 is 13 residues long. For the CDR3, the DNA is TGTGCCAGCAGTCGTCGGAACACCGGGGAGCTGTTTTTT. Protein product: CASSRRNTGELFF.

The V call is TRBV9, the J call TRBJ2-1; TRBD2 is a possible D gene (6 bases). V shed 2 bases and J shed 3 bases, with 12 bases lying between them. The CDR3 loop spans 15 amino acids. CDR1 is SGDLS, CDR2 YYNGEE, per germline. The CDR3 loop reads CASSVREFSYNEQFF. Written as DNA, the CDR3 is TGTGCCAGCAGCGTCCGGGAGTTCAGCTACAATGAGCAGTTCTTC.

The chain combines TRBV27 with TRBJ2-7, with TRBD2 matching 9 bases. V lost 3 bases and J lost 0; bases outside the gene matches: 9. CDR1 MNHEY and CDR2 SMNVEV come from the germline V gene (reference sequence). This CDR3 is 17 amino acids long. The CDR3 bases are TGTGCCAGCAGTTTGAGGTCTAGCGGGACCTCCTCCTACGAGCAGTACTTC. As protein: CASSLRSSGTSSYEQYF.

This clone showed up just once. V and J are TRBV5-1 and TRBJ2-3; D is unclear. The CDR3 spans 12 residues. CDR1 is SGHRS, CDR2 YFSETQ, per germline. Trimming cost V 0 bases and J 3 bases, with 2 bases left between them. The chain's CDR3 is CASSLATDTQYF. The CDR3 DNA reads as TGCGCCAGCAGCTTGGCGACAGATACGCAGTATTTT.

This chain links TRBV30 with TRBJ1-5, with 7 positions matching TRBD1. CDR1 is GTSNPN and CDR2 is SVGIG in the germline V gene (reference sequence). This CDR3 comprises 13 residues. With 5 bases clipped from V and 5 bases from J, the junction kept 6 bases outside the gene matches. The CDR3, as DNA: TGTGCCTGGGGAGGGGGCAAAGATCAGCCCCAGCATTTT. This sequence encodes CAWGGGKDQPQHF.

The chain links TRBV27 to TRBJ2-1; D ambiguous. The CDR3 is 15 residues long. Trimming took off 3 bases at V and 0 bases at J, with 9 bases between the two ends. CDR1 and CDR2 (germline): MNHEY, SMNVEV (reference sequence). The CDR3 here is CASSFFKGSYNEQFF. The DNA for the CDR3 is TGTGCCAGCAGTTTTTTTAAGGGCTCCTACAATGAGCAGTTCTTC.

This chain connects TRBV5-1 to TRBJ2-2; D uncertain. CDR3 length equals 12 residues. V was trimmed by 2 bases and J by 2 bases, leaving 1 base between them. Germline V lookup: CDR1 SGHRS, CDR2 YFSETQ. CDR3 coding DNA: TGCGCCAGCAGCTTCAACACCGGGGAGCTGTTTTTT. The encoded protein is CASSFNTGELFF.

The V call is TRBV30, the J call TRBJ2-7, with D maybe TRBD2 (5 bases). Per the germline V gene, CDR1 is GTSNPN and CDR2 is SVGIG (reference sequence). Trimming took 2 bases from V and 7 from J, leaving 15 bases between them. This CDR3 is 13 amino acids long. This chain's CDR3 is CAWSPGPRREQYF. The CDR3 DNA follows: TGTGCCTGGAGTCCAGGACCCCGGAGGGAGCAGTACTTC.

The genes are TRBV2 and TRBJ2-1, with a weak D call TRBD2 (6 bases). The CDR3 has 14 residues. CDR1 and CDR2 (germline): SNHLY, FYNNEI. V lost 4 bases to trimming and J lost 9 bases, with 16 bases between them. CDR3 residues: CASSGQVAVGEQFF. In DNA, the CDR3 is TGTGCCAGCAGTGGACAAGTAGCGGTAGGTGAGCAGTTCTTC.

The table lists this clone with a few counts. This chain joins TRBV10-3 and TRBJ2-7; D is perhaps TRBD2 (6 bases). This CDR3 has 14 residues. V shed 4 bases and J shed 1 base, with 11 bases lying between them. The V gene's germline CDR1 is ENHRY and CDR2 SYGVKD. CDR3 nucleotide sequence: TGTGCCATCAGTGGTCGGGCGGGATCCTACGAGCAGTACTTC. It yields the protein CAISGRAGSYEQYF.

This clone was observed a single time. The chain is built from TRBV7-8 and TRBJ2-1, with D hard to call. Germline V lookup: CDR1 SGHVS, CDR2 FQNEAQ. The CDR3 is 13 residues long. V was cut by 1 base and J by 5 bases, with 6 bases left in between. The CDR3 region has the DNA TGTGCCAGCAGCTTAGGTCGGAACAATGAGCAGTTCTTC. Translated, it gives CASSLGRNNEQFF.

This chain uses TRBV4-1 with TRBJ2-3; D possibly corresponds to TRBD1 (6 bases). The germline V gene has CDR1 MGHRA and CDR2 YSYEKL. With 2 bases removed from V and 0 bases from J, the gap between germline ends came to 9 bases. The CDR3 extends over 15 amino acids. The CDR3 reads CASSQYRDSTDTQYF. CDR3 nucleotide sequence: TGCGCCAGCAGCCAATACAGGGACAGCACAGATACGCAGTATTTT.